This paragraph covers one T cell receptor (beta chain) sequence. The sample belongs to a study of blood T cell repertoires in COVID-19. Across the study: Both acute and convalescent COVID-19 samples were obtained from the United States, Italy and Spain. T cells, B-cell-depleted T cells, or PBMCs provided the cDNA or gDNA that served as material.

Original methodology: Nucleated cell number was recorded as an estimate derived from reference gene primer amplification. The protocol was immunoSEQ multiplex PCR, while the TCRdb copy is restricted to in-frame clones and leaves out a portion. The V and J calls and clone size are taken from that table; D and trimming were inferred from the DNA. Among around 98,000 clones, 82% were seen once, and the ten largest hold around 9.9%. Sequencing was carried out using peripheral blood. This clonotype was sampled from a man in his 70s with active or convalescent COVID-19.

CDR3 residues: CASSVGTGREKLFF. CDR3 nucleotides: TGCGCCAGCAGCGTCGGGACAGGGCGGGAAAAACTGTTTTTT. The V call is TRBV5-1, the J call TRBJ1-4; 9 nucleotides align to TRBD1. CDR3 length: 14 amino acids. The J segment lost 8 bases and the V segment lost 4 bases, leaving 6 bases of the junction unmatched. Germline assignment: CDR1 SGHRS and CDR2 YFSETQ.